The 22 T cell receptor beta chains in this list originate from one sample, sequenced in a study of cytomegalovirus exposure and HLA in healthy donors. Amplification used 60 Vbeta primers and 13 Jbeta primers. TCRdb's table, derived via immunoSEQ multiplex PCR, lists solely in-frame clones and lacks some. Seen here are tens of thousands of clones, around 82% observed once, and the top ten hold less than 1.5%. The material sequenced was PBMCs. The receptors here all came from a female donor in good health and CMV-seronegative.

The chain carries TRBV5-6 and TRBJ2-7, with TRBD1 matching 12 bases. J lost 7 bases, V lost 3 bases, and 8 bases had no gene match. The V gene's germline CDR1 is SGHDT and CDR2 YYEEEE. The CDR3 is made up of 15 amino acids. CDR3 protein: CASSWGDRGPGEQYF. CDR3 nucleotides: TGTGCCAGCAGCTGGGGGGACAGGGGGCCAGGGGAGCAGTACTTC.

This chain uses TRBV27 with TRBJ1-6; unclear D gene. CDR3 length equals 14 residues. CDR1 MNHEY and CDR2 SMNVEV come from the germline V gene (reference sequence). Trimming shortened V by 3 bases and J by 10 bases, and 13 bases separated the two germline ends. CDR3: CASSFPGIYSPLHF. Here the CDR3 DNA reads TGTGCCAGCAGTTTTCCGGGGATCTACTCACCCCTCCACTTT.

The chain uses TRBV27 and TRBJ1-1; D is unresolved. CDR3 length: 13 residues. Trimming stripped 3 bases from V and 4 bases from J, with 9 bases between. Germline V gives CDR1 MNHEY, CDR2 SMNVEV (reference sequence). The CDR3 DNA sequence: TGTGCCAGCAGTTTGACTTCTTTCACTGAAGCTTTCTTT. It translates to CASSLTSFTEAFF.

As DNA, the CDR3 is TGTGCCTGGAGTGTACGGGAATTAACCGGACCGAATGAGCAGTTCTTC. Its protein is CAWSVRELTGPNEQFF. The J gene is TRBJ2-1, the V gene TRBV30, with a weak D call TRBD2 (5 bases). This CDR3 is 16 amino acids long. Germline V gives CDR1 GTSNPN, CDR2 SVGIG (reference sequence). Trimming shortened V by 0 bases and J by 7 bases, and 19 bases separated the two germline ends.

The J gene is TRBJ1-5, the V gene TRBV5-1; 7 nucleotides align to TRBD1. The CDR3 is made up of 14 amino acids. The germline CDR1 and CDR2 sequences are SGHRS and YFSETQ. The J segment lost 3 bases and the V segment lost 5 bases, leaving 5 bases of the junction unmatched. CDR3 bases: TGCGCCAGCAGTACAGGGGTTCCCAATCAGCCCCAGCATTTT. Its translation: CASSTGVPNQPQHF.

V usage is TRBV18 and J usage is TRBJ1-5, with D perhaps TRBD1 (5 bases). This CDR3 is built from 14 residues. CDR1 and CDR2 (germline): KGHSH, LQKENI. V lost 4 bases, J lost 1 base, and 8 bases lay in between. The CDR3 loop reads CASSRRESNQPQHF. DNA of the CDR3: TGTGCCAGCTCACGCAGGGAAAGCAATCAGCCCCAGCATTTT.

The chain links TRBV19 to TRBJ2-3, with TRBD2 as a possible D gene (5 bases). From germline, CDR1 is LNHDA and CDR2 SQIVND (reference sequence). The V gene lost 5 bases and the J gene lost 0 bases, with 18 bases spanning the gap. CDR3 length: 17 residues. The chain's CDR3 is CASSFHSGSSSTDTQYF. The CDR3 DNA reads as TGTGCCAGTAGTTTCCACTCTGGGAGCTCTAGCACAGATACGCAGTATTTT.

The chain carries TRBV9 and TRBJ1-5; a possible D gene is TRBD1 (6 bases). The germline gives CDR1 SGDLS, CDR2 YYNGEE. The CDR3 covers 15 residues. Trimming cost V 3 bases and J 3 bases, with 13 bases left between them. The CDR3 DNA reads TGTGCCAGCAGCGCAGGGGCAAACCTCAATCAGCCCCAGCATTTT. Translated: CASSAGANLNQPQHF.

This clone was observed a single time. The chain employs TRBV18 and TRBJ1-1; unclear D gene. Germline CDR1 is KGHSH and CDR2 is LQKENI. This CDR3 has 11 amino acids. V gave up 5 bases and J gave up 4 bases, with 5 bases separating them. The DNA of the CDR3 is TGTGCCAGCTCATCGGGCACTGAAGCTTTCTTT. Translating gives CASSSGTEAFF.

V is TRBV7-3 and J is TRBJ2-3, with D perhaps matching TRBD2 (6 bases). Deletions cut 5 bases from V and 0 bases from J, with 12 bases between. Looked up from germline, CDR1 is SGHTA and CDR2 is FQGTGA. The CDR3 spans 15 residues. For the CDR3, the DNA is TGTGCCAGCAGCCTCATCGGGGGTAGCACAGATACGCAGTATTTT. Its protein is CASSLIGGSTDTQYF.

The chain uses TRBV6-1 and TRBJ2-1; 12 nucleotides agree with TRBD1. This CDR3 has 16 amino acids. Trimming at V came to 4 bases and at J to 10 bases, leaving 11 bases not matched to a gene. Germline values: CDR1 MNHNS, CDR2 SASEGT. The CDR3 DNA reads TGTGCCAGCAGTGGAGTGGTAGGGACAGGGGGCGGCGAGCAGTTCTTC. Its protein product is CASSGVVGTGGGEQFF.

V and J are TRBV6-1 and TRBJ1-5; D uncertain. With 2 bases removed from V and 6 bases from J, the gap between germline ends came to 11 bases. The CDR3 extends over 14 amino acids. CDR1 is MNHNS and CDR2 is SASEGT in the germline V gene. The CDR3 DNA sequence: TGTGCCAGCAGTGAACGGGCGGGTTTTCAGCCCCAGCATTTT. Protein product: CASSERAGFQPQHF.

This chain links TRBV5-8 with TRBJ2-1; 7 bases align to TRBD2. CDR3 length: 18 amino acids. Germline trimming cut 0 bases from V and 6 bases from J; bases unmatched to any gene: 15. CDR1 is SGHTS, CDR2 YDEGEE, per germline. DNA for the CDR3: TGTGCCAGCAGCTTGGGGGGTCGTACGCGGGGGAATTTCAATGAGCAGTTCTTC. Translating it yields CASSLGGRTRGNFNEQFF.

The V call is TRBV19, the J call TRBJ2-2; TRBD1 is a possible D gene (5 bases). In germline, CDR1 is LNHDA, CDR2 SQIVND (reference sequence). Trimming pared 6 bases from V and 9 bases from J, leaving 20 bases between. This CDR3 is built from 15 residues. CDR3 in DNA: TGTGCCAGTAGGGACCCCGGGCAGGGCACGAGGGAGCTGTTTTTT. Amino acids: CASRDPGQGTRELFF.

The rearrangement uses TRBV4-2 and TRBJ1-2; tentatively, D is TRBD1 (5 bases). The CDR3 extends over 16 amino acids. The V gene's germline CDR1 is LGHNA and CDR2 YNFKEQ. V was shortened by 0 bases and J by 5 bases, with 16 bases between the two germline ends. CDR3 sequence (DNA): TGTGCCAGCAGCCAAGATCGATTGGGGCCGCGATATGGCTACACCTTC. It encodes CASSQDRLGPRYGYTF.

A single count supports this clone. This CDR3 reads CASSAYRGANYGYTF. As DNA, the CDR3 is TGTGCCAGCAGCGCCTACAGGGGAGCTAACTATGGCTACACCTTC. This sequence joins TRBV7-2 and TRBJ1-2; 7 nucleotides agree with TRBD1. Looked up from germline, CDR1 is SGHTA and CDR2 is FQGNSA. The ends lost 5 bases at V and 0 bases at J; junction bases unmatched: 6. CDR3 length: 15 amino acids.

The genes are TRBV4-1 and TRBJ2-7; D is perhaps TRBD1 (6 bases). Germline V gene data show CDR1 as MGHRA and CDR2 as YSYEKL. V gave up 3 bases and J gave up 0 bases, with 15 bases separating them. There are 16 residues in the CDR3. This CDR3 is CASSQTRGGSSYEQYF. The CDR3 nucleotides are TGCGCCAGCAGCCAGACCAGGGGCGGAAGCTCCTACGAGCAGTACTTC.

J is TRBJ1-1 and V is TRBV7-6; D gene unclear. Germline V CDR1 and CDR2: SGHVS, FNYEAQ. The CDR3 runs to 12 residues. V was cut by 4 bases and J by 2 bases, with 5 bases left in between. The CDR3 region has the DNA TGTGCCAGCAGCTCCAGAAACACTGAAGCTTTCTTT. Translation: CASSSRNTEAFF.

The rearrangement joins TRBV6-1 to TRBJ2-1; the match to TRBD2 covers 13 bases. The J segment lost 6 bases and the V segment lost 6 bases, leaving 5 bases of the junction unmatched. Germline values: CDR1 MNHNS, CDR2 SASEGT. The CDR3 runs to 15 residues. The CDR3 protein is CASSALAGGPNEQFF. The CDR3 DNA is TGTGCCAGCAGCGCACTAGCGGGGGGGCCCAATGAGCAGTTCTTC.

V gene TRBV14 combines with J gene TRBJ2-1; TRBD1 might be the D (5 bases). V lost 4 bases, J lost 7 bases, and 26 bases lay in between. CDR3 length equals 18 residues. Germline V gene data show CDR1 as SGHDN and CDR2 as FVKESK. CDR3 nucleotides: TGTGCCAGCAGCCGGCAGGGATCCCGTGGCTTAGGGGTGAATGAGCAGTTCTTC. This sequence encodes CASSRQGSRGLGVNEQFF. Variable domain in full (rest from reference TRBV14 and TRBJ2-1): EAGVTQFPSHSVIEKGQTVTLRCDPISGHDNLYWYRRVMGKEIKFLLHFVKESKQDESGMPNNRFLAERTGGTYSTLKVQPAELEDSGVYFCASSRQGSRGLGVNEQFFGPGTRLTVL.

The genes are TRBV6-5 and TRBJ1-4, with TRBD1 identical over 8 bases. The CDR3 spans 15 residues. Germline trimming cut 6 bases from V and 5 bases from J; bases unmatched to any gene: 8. The germline V gene encodes CDR1 MNHEY and CDR2 SVGAGI. CDR3 in amino acids: CASRTTGEGNEKLFF. Written as DNA, the CDR3 is TGTGCCAGCAGGACGACAGGGGAAGGGAATGAAAAACTGTTTTTT.

This clone has more than one count but fewer than ten. V usage is TRBV11-2 and J usage is TRBJ2-7; D might be TRBD1 (5 bases). Per the germline V gene, CDR1 is SGHAT and CDR2 is FQNNGV. This CDR3 has 15 amino acids. Trimming pared 0 bases from V and 3 bases from J, leaving 12 bases between. The CDR3 DNA follows: TGTGCCAGCAGCTTAGAGGGGCCTTCCCACTACGAGCAGTACTTC. It codes for CASSLEGPSHYEQYF.